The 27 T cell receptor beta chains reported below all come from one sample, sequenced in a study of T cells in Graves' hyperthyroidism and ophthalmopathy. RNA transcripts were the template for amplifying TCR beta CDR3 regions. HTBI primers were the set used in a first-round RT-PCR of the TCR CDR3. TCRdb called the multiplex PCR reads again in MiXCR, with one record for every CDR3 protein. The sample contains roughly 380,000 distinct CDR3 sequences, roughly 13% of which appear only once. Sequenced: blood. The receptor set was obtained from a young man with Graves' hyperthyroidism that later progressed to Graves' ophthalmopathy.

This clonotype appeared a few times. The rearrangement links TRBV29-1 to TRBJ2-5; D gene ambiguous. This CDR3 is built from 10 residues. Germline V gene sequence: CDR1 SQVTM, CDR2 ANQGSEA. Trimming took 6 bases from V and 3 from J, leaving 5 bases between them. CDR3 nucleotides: TGCAGCGTCGATAAAGAGACCCAGTACTTC. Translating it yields CSVDKETQYF.

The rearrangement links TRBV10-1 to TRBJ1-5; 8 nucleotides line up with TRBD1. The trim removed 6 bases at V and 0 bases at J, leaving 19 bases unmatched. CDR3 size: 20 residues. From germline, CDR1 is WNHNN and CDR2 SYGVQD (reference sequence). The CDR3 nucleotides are TGCGCCAGCAGAGGGGGGGAGACAGGGGCTCCCCTCTATAGCAATCAGCCCCAGCATTTT. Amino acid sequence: CASRGGETGAPLYSNQPQHF.

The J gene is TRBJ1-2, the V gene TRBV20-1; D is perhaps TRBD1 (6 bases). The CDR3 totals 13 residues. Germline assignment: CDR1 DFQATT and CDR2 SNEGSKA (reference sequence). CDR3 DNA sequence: TGCACCCTTCGGACAGAGAACCTCTATGGCTACACCTTC. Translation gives CTLRTENLYGYTF.

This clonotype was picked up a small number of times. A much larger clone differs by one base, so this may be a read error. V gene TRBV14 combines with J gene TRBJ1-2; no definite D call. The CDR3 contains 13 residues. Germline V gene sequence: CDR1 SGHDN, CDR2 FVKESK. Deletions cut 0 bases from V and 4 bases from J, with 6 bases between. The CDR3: CASSQDRSYGYTF. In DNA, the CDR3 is TGTGCCAGCAGCCAAGACAGGTCCTATGGCTACACCTTC.

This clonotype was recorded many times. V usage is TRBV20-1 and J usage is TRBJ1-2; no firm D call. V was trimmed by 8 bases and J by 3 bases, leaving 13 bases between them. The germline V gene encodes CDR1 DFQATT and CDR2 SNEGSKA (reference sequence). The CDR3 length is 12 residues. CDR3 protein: CSHWATHYGYTF. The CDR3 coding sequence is TGCAGTCATTGGGCTACCCACTATGGCTACACCTTC.

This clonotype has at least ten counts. CDR3 nucleotide sequence: TGTGCCAGCAGCCCAAGAAGGGTTGGGGCCAACGTCCTGACTTTC. Amino acid sequence: CASSPRRVGANVLTF. V gene TRBV7-2 combines with J gene TRBJ2-6; unclear D gene. Per the germline V gene, CDR1 is SGHTA and CDR2 is FQGNSA. The CDR3 is made up of 15 amino acids. The V end was cut by 5 bases, the J end by 3 bases, with 11 bases between.

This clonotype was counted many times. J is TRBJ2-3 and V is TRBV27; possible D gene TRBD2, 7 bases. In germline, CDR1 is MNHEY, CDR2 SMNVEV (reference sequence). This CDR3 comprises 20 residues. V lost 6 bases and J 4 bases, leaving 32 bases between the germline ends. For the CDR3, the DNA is TGTGCCAGCAGAGAAGACTTGTCCTTCTTGGGGGGGGCCGGCTCAGATACGCAGTATTTT. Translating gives CASREDLSFLGGAGSDTQYF.

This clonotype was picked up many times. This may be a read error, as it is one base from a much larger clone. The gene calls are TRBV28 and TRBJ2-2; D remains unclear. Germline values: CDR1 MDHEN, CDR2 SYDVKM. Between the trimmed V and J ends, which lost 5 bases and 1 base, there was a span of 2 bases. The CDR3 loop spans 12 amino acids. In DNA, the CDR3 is TGTGCCAGCAGTGTGAACACCGGGGAGCTGTTTTTT. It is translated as CASSVNTGELFF.

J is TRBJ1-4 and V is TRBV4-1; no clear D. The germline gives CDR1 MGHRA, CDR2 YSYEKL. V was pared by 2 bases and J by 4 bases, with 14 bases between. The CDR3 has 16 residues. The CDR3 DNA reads TGCGCCAGCAGCCAACGAGTAAGATGGATTAATGAAAAACTGTTTTTT. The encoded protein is CASSQRVRWINEKLFF.

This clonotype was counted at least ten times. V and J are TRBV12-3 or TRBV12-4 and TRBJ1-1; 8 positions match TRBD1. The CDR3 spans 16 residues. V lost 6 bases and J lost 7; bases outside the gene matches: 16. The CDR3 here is CASRPDLRQGRIEAFF. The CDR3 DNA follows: TGTGCCAGCAGACCAGACCTCCGACAGGGGAGGATTGAAGCTTTCTTT.

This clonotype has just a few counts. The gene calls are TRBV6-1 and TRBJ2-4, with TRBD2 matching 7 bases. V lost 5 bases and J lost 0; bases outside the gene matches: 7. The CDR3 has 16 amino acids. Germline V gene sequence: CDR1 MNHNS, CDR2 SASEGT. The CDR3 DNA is TGTGCCAGCAGTACGGCGGGGGACCTAGCCAAAAACATTCAGTACTTC. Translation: CASSTAGDLAKNIQYF.

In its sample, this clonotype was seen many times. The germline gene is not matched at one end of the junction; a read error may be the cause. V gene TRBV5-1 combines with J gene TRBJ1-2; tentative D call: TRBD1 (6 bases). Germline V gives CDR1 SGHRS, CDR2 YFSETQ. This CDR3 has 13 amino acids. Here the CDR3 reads CASSLDSGYGYTF. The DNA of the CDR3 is TGCGCCAGCAGTTTGGACAGCGGCTATGGCTACACCTTC.

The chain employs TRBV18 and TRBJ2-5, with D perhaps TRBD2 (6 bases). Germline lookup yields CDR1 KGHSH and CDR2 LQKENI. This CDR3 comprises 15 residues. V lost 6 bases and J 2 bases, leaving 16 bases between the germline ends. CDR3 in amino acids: CASSLEGTPQETQYF. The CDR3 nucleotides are TGTGCCAGCTCCCTCGAGGGGACTCCTCAAGAGACCCAGTACTTC.

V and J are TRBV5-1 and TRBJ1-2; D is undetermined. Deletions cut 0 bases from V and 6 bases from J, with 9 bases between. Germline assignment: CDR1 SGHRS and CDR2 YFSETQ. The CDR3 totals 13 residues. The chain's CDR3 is CASSLEGRNGYTF. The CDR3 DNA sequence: TGCGCCAGCAGCTTGGAAGGGCGAAATGGCTACACCTTC. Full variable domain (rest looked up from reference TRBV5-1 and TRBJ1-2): KAGVTQTPRYLIKTRGQQVTLSCSPISGHRSVSWYQQTPGQGLQFLFEYFSETQRNKGNFPGRFSGRQFSNSRSEMNVSTLELGDSALYLCASSLEGRNGYTFGSGTRLTVV.

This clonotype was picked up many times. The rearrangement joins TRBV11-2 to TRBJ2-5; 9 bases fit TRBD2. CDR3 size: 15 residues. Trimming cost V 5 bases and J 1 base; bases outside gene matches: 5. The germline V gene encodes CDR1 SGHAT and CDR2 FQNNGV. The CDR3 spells CASSRSGGSQETQYF. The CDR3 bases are TGTGCCAGCAGCCGGAGCGGGGGGAGCCAAGAGACCCAGTACTTC.

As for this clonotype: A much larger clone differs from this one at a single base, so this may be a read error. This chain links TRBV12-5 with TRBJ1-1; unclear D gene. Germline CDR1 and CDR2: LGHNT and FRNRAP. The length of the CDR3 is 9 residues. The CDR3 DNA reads TGTGCCGGGCGGACTGAAGCTTTCTTT. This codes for CAGRTEAFF.

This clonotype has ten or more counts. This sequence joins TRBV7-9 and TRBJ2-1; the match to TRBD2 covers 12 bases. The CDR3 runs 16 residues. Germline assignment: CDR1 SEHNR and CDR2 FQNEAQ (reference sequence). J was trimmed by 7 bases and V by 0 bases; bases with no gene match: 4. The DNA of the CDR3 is TGTGCCAGCAGCTTAGCAGGACTAGCGGGGCTAAATGAGCAGTTCTTC. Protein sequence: CASSLAGLAGLNEQFF.

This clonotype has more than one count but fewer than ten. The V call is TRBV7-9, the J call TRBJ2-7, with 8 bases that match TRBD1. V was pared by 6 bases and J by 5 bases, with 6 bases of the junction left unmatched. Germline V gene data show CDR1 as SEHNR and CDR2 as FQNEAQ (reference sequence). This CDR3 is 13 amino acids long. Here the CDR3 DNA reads TGTGCCAGCAGAGGGGCCAGGGGGCACGAGCAGTACTTC. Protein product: CASRGARGHEQYF.

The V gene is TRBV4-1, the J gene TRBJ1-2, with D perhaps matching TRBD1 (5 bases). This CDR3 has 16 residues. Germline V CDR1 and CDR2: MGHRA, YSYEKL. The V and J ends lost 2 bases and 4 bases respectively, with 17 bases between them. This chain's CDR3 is CASSQNRDRSFYGYTF. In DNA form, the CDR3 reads TGCGCCAGCAGCCAAAATCGGGACCGATCTTTCTATGGCTACACCTTC.

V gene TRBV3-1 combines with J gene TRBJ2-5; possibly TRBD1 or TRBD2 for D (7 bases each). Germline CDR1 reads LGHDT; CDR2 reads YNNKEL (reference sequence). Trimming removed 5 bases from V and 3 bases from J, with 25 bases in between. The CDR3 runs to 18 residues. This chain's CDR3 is CASSRATTGEGVEETQYF. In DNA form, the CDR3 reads TGTGCCAGCAGCAGGGCAACCACAGGGGAGGGGGTGGAAGAGACCCAGTACTTC.

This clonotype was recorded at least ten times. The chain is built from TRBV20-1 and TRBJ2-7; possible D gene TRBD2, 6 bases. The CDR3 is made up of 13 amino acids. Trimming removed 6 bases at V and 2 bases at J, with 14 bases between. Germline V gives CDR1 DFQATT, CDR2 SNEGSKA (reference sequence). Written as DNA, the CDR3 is TGCAGTGCCACTCCCGGGGGAACCTACGAGCAGTACTTC. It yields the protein CSATPGGTYEQYF.

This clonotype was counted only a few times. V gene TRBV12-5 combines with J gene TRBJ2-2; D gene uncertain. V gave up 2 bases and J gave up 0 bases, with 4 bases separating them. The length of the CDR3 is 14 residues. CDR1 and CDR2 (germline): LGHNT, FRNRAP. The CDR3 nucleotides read TGTGCTAGTGGTTTGACCCCGAACACCGGGGAGCTGTTTTTT. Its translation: CASGLTPNTGELFF.

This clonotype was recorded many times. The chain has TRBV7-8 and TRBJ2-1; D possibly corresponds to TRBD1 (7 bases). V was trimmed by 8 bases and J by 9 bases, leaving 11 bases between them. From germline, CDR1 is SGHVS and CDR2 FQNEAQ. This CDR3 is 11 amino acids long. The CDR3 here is CASQGGGEQFF. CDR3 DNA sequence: TGTGCCAGCCAGGGGGGCGGTGAGCAGTTCTTC.

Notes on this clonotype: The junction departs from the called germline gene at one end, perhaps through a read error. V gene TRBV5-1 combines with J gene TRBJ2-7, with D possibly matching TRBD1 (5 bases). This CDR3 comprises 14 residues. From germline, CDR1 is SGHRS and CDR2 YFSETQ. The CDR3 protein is CASGLGQGSYEQYF. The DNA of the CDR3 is TGCGCCAGCGGCTTGGGGCAGGGCTCCTACGAGCAGTACTTC.

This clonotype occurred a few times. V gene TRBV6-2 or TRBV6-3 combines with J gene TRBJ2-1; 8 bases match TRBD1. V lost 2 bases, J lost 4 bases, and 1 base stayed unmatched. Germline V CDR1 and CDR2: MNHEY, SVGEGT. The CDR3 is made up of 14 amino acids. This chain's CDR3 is CASSYRQGYNEQFF. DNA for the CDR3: TGTGCCAGCAGTTACAGACAGGGGTACAATGAGCAGTTCTTC.

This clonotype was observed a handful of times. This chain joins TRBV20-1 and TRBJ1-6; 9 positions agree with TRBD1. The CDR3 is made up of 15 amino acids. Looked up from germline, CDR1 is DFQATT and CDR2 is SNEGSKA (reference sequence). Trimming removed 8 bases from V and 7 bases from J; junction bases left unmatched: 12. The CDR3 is CSTIDGTGPNSPLHF. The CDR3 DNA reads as TGCAGTACAATAGATGGGACAGGGCCGAATTCACCCCTCCACTTT.

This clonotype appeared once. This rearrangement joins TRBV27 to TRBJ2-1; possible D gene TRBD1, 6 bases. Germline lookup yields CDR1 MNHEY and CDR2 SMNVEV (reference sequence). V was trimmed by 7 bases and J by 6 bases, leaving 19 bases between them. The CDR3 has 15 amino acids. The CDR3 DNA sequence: TGTGCCAGCACTCTGGCGAGACAGGCCCTCAATGAGCAGTTCTTC. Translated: CASTLARQALNEQFF.